One sample yielded the 18 T cell receptor beta chains listed below, sequenced in a study of technical replicates of blood from four donors. This table comes from immunoSEQ multiplex PCR, and its TCRdb copy is limited to in-frame clones, with some not included. The table records 12,000 or so clones, approximately 79% of them present only once. What was sequenced was PBMCs. These receptors were obtained from a human donor in good health.

The genes are TRBV5-6 and TRBJ1-1; possible D gene TRBD1, 5 bases. Germline CDR1 and CDR2: SGHDT and YYEEEE. The CDR3 runs to 12 residues. V lost 4 bases and J 11 bases, leaving 15 bases between the germline ends. The CDR3: CASSKGTPVAFF. Here the CDR3 DNA reads TGTGCCAGCAGCAAAGGGACTCCCGTTGCTTTCTTT. The whole variable domain, filled in from reference TRBV5-6 and TRBJ1-1, reads DAGVTQSPTHLIKTRGQQVTLRCSPKSGHDTVSWYQQALGQGPQFIFQYYEEEERQRGNFPDRFSGHQFPNYSSELNVNALLLGDSALYLCASSKGTPVAFFGQGTRLTVV.

This chain uses TRBV10-3 with TRBJ1-1; 7 nucleotides line up with TRBD1. V shed 4 bases and J 2 bases; nucleotides not matched to a gene: 7. The CDR3 covers 15 residues. Germline assignment: CDR1 ENHRY and CDR2 SYGVKD. The CDR3 nucleotides read TGTGCCATCAGTGCCACGACAGGGACCAACACTGAAGCTTTCTTT. Its protein is CAISATTGTNTEAFF.

This clone was seen a few times. The rearrangement links TRBV19 to TRBJ2-1, with D perhaps TRBD2 (5 bases). Trimming removed 4 bases from V and 4 bases from J, with 14 bases in between. Germline CDR1 and CDR2: LNHDA and SQIVND (reference sequence). This CDR3 is 15 amino acids long. CDR3 amino acids: CASSTLWGEYNEQFF. As DNA, the CDR3 is TGTGCCAGTAGTACTTTGTGGGGAGAGTACAATGAGCAGTTCTTC.

This clone was seen only a few times. V gene TRBV12-5 combines with J gene TRBJ1-1; D is undetermined. The CDR3 is 13 amino acids. Germline lookup yields CDR1 LGHNT and CDR2 FRNRAP. Trimming pared 0 bases from V and 4 bases from J, leaving 6 bases between. The CDR3 is CASGLVPGTEAFF. The CDR3 nucleotides are TGTGCTAGTGGTTTGGTACCCGGCACTGAAGCTTTCTTT.

This sequence joins TRBV5-1 and TRBJ2-3; 16 bases are a match to TRBD2. Germline V gene sequence: CDR1 SGHRS, CDR2 YFSETQ. V shed 4 bases and J 2 bases; nucleotides not matched to a gene: 7. The length of the CDR3 is 18 residues. This CDR3 reads CASSKGLAGGHFTDTQYF. The CDR3 DNA sequence: TGCGCCAGCAGCAAGGGACTAGCGGGAGGGCATTTCACAGATACGCAGTATTTT.

The CDR3 nucleotides read TGTGCCAGCAGTTACAGGGGGCGCCTCGGGTTCTACAATGAGCAGTTCTTC. It codes for CASSYRGRLGFYNEQFF. This chain joins TRBV27 and TRBJ2-1; TRBD1 aligns across 9 bases. Germline V gene data show CDR1 as MNHEY and CDR2 as SMNVEV (reference sequence). The CDR3 loop spans 17 amino acids. With 4 bases clipped from V and 3 bases from J, the junction kept 10 bases outside the gene matches.

The J gene is TRBJ2-1, the V gene TRBV5-1; 14 bases match TRBD2. Germline CDR1 and CDR2: SGHRS and YFSETQ. The trim removed 0 bases at V and 1 base at J, leaving 9 bases unmatched. This CDR3 has 20 amino acids. CDR3 DNA: TGCGCCAGCAGCTTGGACCCGGGACTAGCGGGAGCGGGGTCCTACAATGAGCAGTTCTTC. This translates into CASSLDPGLAGAGSYNEQFF. The whole variable domain, filled in from reference TRBV5-1 and TRBJ2-1, reads KAGVTQTPRYLIKTRGQQVTLSCSPISGHRSVSWYQQTPGQGLQFLFEYFSETQRNKGNFPGRFSGRQFSNSRSEMNVSTLELGDSALYLCASSLDPGLAGAGSYNEQFFGPGTRLTVL.

The chain employs TRBV9 and TRBJ2-7, with a tentative D call TRBD2 (5 bases). Trimming shortened V by 4 bases and J by 0 bases, and 11 bases separated the two germline ends. From germline, CDR1 is SGDLS and CDR2 YYNGEE. The CDR3 contains 14 residues. CDR3 loop: CASSIQADSYEQYF. DNA for the CDR3: TGTGCCAGCAGCATCCAAGCGGACTCCTACGAGCAGTACTTC.

This rearrangement joins TRBV5-8 to TRBJ2-5; 9 bases are a match to TRBD1. The CDR3 contains 15 residues. Losses at the gene ends were 4 bases for V and 2 bases for J; bases not matched to a gene: 6. The germline V gene has CDR1 SGHTS and CDR2 YDEGEE. CDR3 loop: CASSRGDRDQETQYF. The CDR3 region has the DNA TGTGCCAGCAGCCGCGGGGACAGGGATCAAGAGACCCAGTACTTC.

The chain employs TRBV7-3 and TRBJ2-7; 7 nucleotides match TRBD1. This CDR3 is built from 14 residues. The V segment lost 2 bases and the J segment 6 bases; nucleotides outside the gene matches: 7. Germline lookup yields CDR1 SGHTA and CDR2 FQGTGA. The chain's CDR3 is CASSLGQANAEQYF. Here the CDR3 DNA reads TGTGCCAGCAGCTTAGGACAGGCGAATGCCGAGCAGTACTTC.

The V and J genes are TRBV29-1 and TRBJ1-2, with D possibly matching TRBD1 (5 bases). Germline lookup yields CDR1 SQVTM and CDR2 ANQGSEA. There are 13 residues in the CDR3. V was pared by 8 bases and J by 7 bases, with 20 bases between. CDR3 DNA: TGCAGCACCAGCTCGGGGGGTATTGGTGGCTACACCTTC. It yields the protein CSTSSGGIGGYTF. The full variable domain, rest sourced from reference TRBV29-1 and TRBJ1-2, is SAVISQKPSRDICQRGTSLTIQCQVDSQVTMMFWYRQQPGQSLTLIATANQGSEATYESGFVIDKFPISRPNLTFSTLTVSNMSPEDSSIYLCSTSSGGIGGYTFGSGTRLTVV.

This clone was counted between two and nine times. V usage is TRBV5-1 and J usage is TRBJ2-7, with 11 bases matching TRBD2. This CDR3 is built from 20 residues. The germline V gene encodes CDR1 SGHRS and CDR2 YFSETQ. J was trimmed by 0 bases and V by 0 bases; bases with no gene match: 14. The CDR3 sequence is CASSLVSTRLAGRSSYEQYF. The CDR3 DNA reads as TGCGCCAGCAGCTTGGTCTCAACGCGACTAGCGGGAAGAAGCTCCTACGAGCAGTACTTC. The whole variable domain, filled in from reference TRBV5-1 and TRBJ2-7, reads KAGVTQTPRYLIKTRGQQVTLSCSPISGHRSVSWYQQTPGQGLQFLFEYFSETQRNKGNFPGRFSGRQFSNSRSEMNVSTLELGDSALYLCASSLVSTRLAGRSSYEQYFGPGTRLTVT.

V and J are TRBV14 and TRBJ2-2, with D maybe TRBD2 (5 bases). The V gene lost 4 bases and the J gene lost 2 bases, with 8 bases spanning the gap. From germline, CDR1 is SGHDN and CDR2 FVKESK. The CDR3 length is 14 residues. The DNA for the CDR3 is TGTGCCAGCAGCCCCGGGATTAACACCGGGGAGCTGTTTTTT. Encoded protein: CASSPGINTGELFF.

The chain uses TRBV2 and TRBJ1-1, with unresolved D. Germline V lookup: CDR1 SNHLY, CDR2 FYNNEI. V lost 4 bases and J 1 base, leaving 7 bases between the germline ends. The CDR3 covers 13 residues. CDR3 nucleotide sequence: TGTGCCAGCAGTGTATCACAGAACACTGAAGCTTTCTTT. The encoded protein is CASSVSQNTEAFF.

This rearrangement joins TRBV2 to TRBJ1-5, with a tentative D call TRBD1 (6 bases). Germline V gene lookup returns CDR1 SNHLY and CDR2 FYNNEI. The length of the CDR3 is 14 residues. Between the trimmed V and J ends, which lost 1 base and 6 bases, there was a span of 10 bases. The CDR3 sequence: CASSEGGTFQPQHF. DNA of the CDR3: TGTGCCAGCAGTGAAGGGGGGACATTTCAGCCCCAGCATTTT.

The chain joins TRBV5-1 to TRBJ2-7, with D tentatively TRBD1 (6 bases). Germline V gives CDR1 SGHRS, CDR2 YFSETQ. This CDR3 comprises 12 residues. Trimming cost V 1 base and J 5 bases, with 7 bases left between them. The CDR3 nucleotides read TGCGCCAGCAGCTTGCCAGGGGACGAGCAGTACTTC. Translated: CASSLPGDEQYF.

The chain recombines TRBV28 with TRBJ2-3, with TRBD2 as a possible D gene (6 bases). CDR3 length equals 16 residues. The V gene lost 3 bases and the J gene lost 0 bases, with 13 bases spanning the gap. Germline V CDR1 and CDR2: MDHEN, SYDVKM. In DNA form, the CDR3 reads TGTGCCAGCAGTTTCCGGCTTAGCGGAAGCACAGATACGCAGTATTTT. Translating it yields CASSFRLSGSTDTQYF.

This clone was seen a handful of times. The rearrangement links TRBV6-1 to TRBJ2-3; 8 bases are a match to TRBD1. Per germline, CDR1 MNHNS and CDR2 SASEGT. The J segment lost 1 base and the V segment lost 6 bases, leaving 6 bases of the junction unmatched. The CDR3 totals 15 residues. CDR3 sequence (DNA): TGTGCCAGCAGCATGACAGGGGCCGGCACAGATACGCAGTATTTT. It codes for CASSMTGAGTDTQYF.